A single sample gave rise to the 25 T cell receptor beta chains below, sequenced in a study of blood T cell repertoires in COVID-19. Profiled with immunoSEQ multiplex PCR; TCRdb holds only in-frame clones, not every one. Altogether about 210,000 clones are present, around 86% being singletons, with the ten largest covering about 8.9%. Sequencing used PBMCs or T cells enriched from blood (not recorded which). The receptor source for this set is a woman between 45 and 65 years old with acute COVID-19.

The rearrangement joins TRBV5-1 to TRBJ2-1; 9 nucleotides align to TRBD2. The V and J ends lost 4 bases and 4 bases, in that order; junction bases with no gene match: 6. Germline-derived CDR1 and CDR2 are SGHRS and YFSETQ. The CDR3 length is 15 residues. The CDR3 is CASSPSTSGYNEQFF. CDR3 nucleotide sequence: TGCGCCAGCAGCCCGTCGACTAGCGGTTACAATGAGCAGTTCTTC.

The chain links TRBV4-3 to TRBJ1-2; the D gene is possibly TRBD1 (6 bases). V was pared by 0 bases and J by 2 bases, with 10 bases between. The germline gives CDR1 LGHNA, CDR2 YSLEER. The CDR3 is 15 amino acids. CDR3 region: CASSQDTGTNYGYTF. The CDR3 bases are TGCGCCAGCAGCCAAGATACAGGGACCAACTATGGCTACACCTTC.

The gene calls are TRBV9 and TRBJ1-5; D remains ambiguous. The CDR3 is made up of 12 amino acids. The V and J ends lost 6 bases and 6 bases respectively, with 10 bases between them. Per the germline V gene, CDR1 is SGDLS and CDR2 is YYNGEE. CDR3 loop: CASTVAGQPQHF. CDR3 DNA: TGTGCCAGCACCGTGGCGGGTCAGCCCCAGCATTTT.

The chain couples TRBV25-1 to TRBJ1-6; D gene ambiguous. Trimming took off 2 bases at V and 6 bases at J, with 11 bases between the two ends. The V gene's germline CDR1 is MGHDK and CDR2 SYGVNS. The CDR3 has 15 residues. The CDR3 DNA follows: TGTGCCAGCAGTGAACGACTGGCCCGTAATTCACCCCTCCACTTT. It encodes CASSERLARNSPLHF.

With respect to this clone: The same CDR3 can be traced to other DNA sequences in this sample. The gene calls are TRBV28 and TRBJ2-7; D is undetermined. The CDR3 runs 11 residues. Germline V gene sequence: CDR1 MDHEN, CDR2 SYDVKM. Deletions cut 6 bases from V and 4 bases from J, with 7 bases between. CDR3 protein: CASSPNYEQYF. The CDR3, as DNA: TGTGCCAGCAGCCCAAATTACGAGCAGTACTTC.

V usage is TRBV7-2 and J usage is TRBJ2-1; tentative D call: TRBD2 (7 bases). The CDR3 runs 12 residues. CDR1 is SGHTA, CDR2 FQGNSA, per germline. V was trimmed by 6 bases and J by 15 bases, leaving 18 bases between them. The CDR3 coding sequence is TGTGCCAGCAGATCAGCCCGGGGGGCCCTGTTCTTC. Protein sequence: CASRSARGALFF.

Note on this clone: One end of the junction does not line up with germline, which may come from a read error. The rearrangement uses TRBV11-2 and TRBJ1-3; D call uncertain. The germline V gene encodes CDR1 SGHAT and CDR2 FQNNGV. There are 17 residues in the CDR3. The CDR3 spells CVSSLGNVGSSGNTIYF. The CDR3 bases are TGTGTCAGCAGCCTAGGGAACGTGGGGAGCTCTGGAAACACCATATATTTT.

The sample holds a few counts of this clone. This chain links TRBV15 with TRBJ1-5; 10 bases align to TRBD1. Germline V gene sequence: CDR1 LNHNV, CDR2 YYDKDF (reference sequence). V gave up 4 bases and J gave up 3 bases; unmatched junction bases: 3. The CDR3 totals 15 residues. Here the CDR3 reads CATSIDRGHNQPQHF. The CDR3 bases are TGTGCCACCAGCATCGACAGGGGGCACAATCAGCCCCAGCATTTT.

This chain uses TRBV18 with TRBJ1-6, with 10 bases identical to TRBD1. Germline V gives CDR1 KGHSH, CDR2 LQKENI. The CDR3 consists of 15 residues. V trimming: 4 bases; J trimming: 10 bases; junction bases outside the gene matches: 7. This CDR3 reads CASSRAGTGESPLHF. Here the CDR3 DNA reads TGTGCCAGCTCACGGGCCGGGACAGGGGAATCACCCCTCCACTTT.

J is TRBJ2-1 and V is TRBV11-2; 7 bases align to TRBD2. The CDR3 loop spans 13 amino acids. Germline values: CDR1 SGHAT, CDR2 FQNNGV. With 3 bases clipped from V and 7 bases from J, the junction kept 3 bases outside the gene matches. CDR3 protein: CASSFFSGNEQFF. Written as DNA, the CDR3 is TGTGCCAGCAGCTTTTTTAGCGGGAATGAGCAGTTCTTC.

The CDR3 sequence is CASSLSLAGVHEQYF. In nucleotides, the CDR3 is TGCGCCAGCAGCTTAAGTCTAGCGGGGGTCCACGAGCAGTACTTC. This chain links TRBV5-1 with TRBJ2-7; 10 positions agree with TRBD2. This CDR3 spans 15 amino acids. Losses at the gene ends were 2 bases for V and 5 bases for J; bases not matched to a gene: 7. Germline loops: CDR1 SGHRS, CDR2 YFSETQ.

The gene calls are TRBV27 and TRBJ2-5; D may be TRBD2 (6 bases). The CDR3 sequence is 12 residues long. Germline loops: CDR1 MNHEY, CDR2 SMNVEV (reference sequence). The V end lost 2 bases, the J end lost 7 bases, and 8 bases lay between the germline ends. The CDR3 loop is CASSLPRGTQYF. In DNA, the CDR3 is TGTGCCAGCAGTTTACCGCGGGGGACCCAGTACTTC.

V gene TRBV15 combines with J gene TRBJ1-3; no firm D call. With 0 bases removed from V and 1 base from J, the gap between germline ends came to 7 bases. CDR3 length: 15 amino acids. CDR1 is LNHNV and CDR2 is YYDKDF in the germline V gene (reference sequence). The CDR3 DNA reads as TGTGCCACCAGCAGAGAACCCGCGTCTGGAAACACCATATATTTT. This translates into CATSREPASGNTIYF.

A few counts support this clone. The rearrangement links TRBV7-9 to TRBJ1-2; D call uncertain. From germline, CDR1 is SEHNR and CDR2 FQNEAQ (reference sequence). The V and J ends lost 5 bases and 4 bases respectively, with 11 bases between them. The length of the CDR3 is 13 residues. The CDR3 is CASSNAGGYGYTF. Written as DNA, the CDR3 is TGTGCCAGCAGCAATGCTGGAGGCTATGGCTACACCTTC.

Worth noting for this clone: This sample includes further DNA sequences coding for the same CDR3. This chain connects TRBV28 to TRBJ1-2; tentatively, D is TRBD1 (5 bases). There are 13 residues in the CDR3. V lost 3 bases and J 1 base, leaving 6 bases between the germline ends. In germline, CDR1 is MDHEN, CDR2 SYDVKM. CDR3 loop: CASSLGGNYGYTF. Written as DNA, the CDR3 is TGTGCCAGCAGTTTGGGGGGTAACTATGGCTACACCTTC.

The V gene is TRBV29-1, the J gene TRBJ1-1; unclear D gene. The CDR3 loop spans 16 amino acids. Germline CDR1 reads SQVTM; CDR2 reads ANQGSEA. V dropped 6 bases and J dropped 5 bases, with 25 bases sitting between them. The DNA of the CDR3 is TGCAGCGTCAACAGAGTCGATCCATTGAAGTGGACTGAAGCTTTCTTT. Its translation is CSVNRVDPLKWTEAFF.

The chain combines TRBV5-1 with TRBJ1-3; 7 positions agree with TRBD1. V gave up 4 bases and J gave up 3 bases; unmatched junction bases: 4. CDR1 is SGHRS, CDR2 YFSETQ, per germline. This CDR3 spans 14 amino acids. CDR3 protein: CASSRDRDGNTIYF. CDR3 nucleotide sequence: TGCGCCAGCAGCCGAGACAGGGATGGAAACACCATATATTTT.

The gene calls are TRBV28 and TRBJ1-2, with a tentative D call TRBD1 (6 bases). The CDR3 has 15 amino acids. Germline V gene sequence: CDR1 MDHEN, CDR2 SYDVKM. CDR3 sequence reads: CATTNRVVLLRGYTF. As DNA, the CDR3 is TGTGCGACCACTAACAGGGTCGTACTTCTTCGTGGCTACACCTTC.

The rearrangement links TRBV10-3 to TRBJ1-2; 10 bases agree with TRBD1. Germline CDR1 reads ENHRY; CDR2 reads SYGVKD. CDR3 size: 17 residues. J was trimmed by 2 bases and V by 10 bases; bases with no gene match: 16. The CDR3 is CATGQGTGVSGNYGYTF. For the CDR3, the DNA is TGTGCCACAGGGCAGGGGACAGGGGTCTCAGGAAACTATGGCTACACCTTC.

The rearrangement links TRBV18 to TRBJ2-1; 9 bases are shared with TRBD1. The V and J ends lost 0 bases and 3 bases, in that order; junction bases with no gene match: 3. Germline CDR1 and CDR2: KGHSH and LQKENI. The CDR3 spans 16 residues. CDR3 sequence: CASSPPRQGDYNEQFF. CDR3 sequence (DNA): TGTGCCAGCTCACCACCGAGACAGGGGGACTACAATGAGCAGTTCTTC. Based on the CDR3 plus reference TRBV18 and TRBJ2-1, the full variable domain is NAGVMQNPRHLVRRRGQEARLRCSPMKGHSHVYWYRQLPEEGLKFMVYLQKENIIDESGMPKERFSAEFPKEGPSILRIQQVVRGDSAAYFCASSPPRQGDYNEQFFGPGTRLTVL.

V is TRBV27 and J is TRBJ1-4; perhaps TRBD1 as D (6 bases). Germline loops: CDR1 MNHEY, CDR2 SMNVEV (reference sequence). This CDR3 is 12 amino acids long. V was shortened by 6 bases and J by 6 bases, with 8 bases between the two germline ends. DNA of the CDR3: TGTGCCAGCAGCAGGGGTTATGAAAAACTGTTTTTT. As protein: CASSRGYEKLFF.

This clone was counted only a few times. This chain links TRBV11-2 with TRBJ1-5, with 7 bases fitting TRBD1. V shed 5 bases and J 2 bases; nucleotides not matched to a gene: 9. Germline V gene sequence: CDR1 SGHAT, CDR2 FQNNGV. This CDR3 is 16 amino acids long. The CDR3 nucleotides read TGTGCCAGCAGCCTCAGGACAGGTCGGGGCAATCAGCCCCAGCATTTT. Its protein product is CASSLRTGRGNQPQHF.

The V call is TRBV5-4, the J call TRBJ2-7; TRBD1 agrees at 9 bases. Germline loops: CDR1 SGHNT, CDR2 YYREEE (reference sequence). The junction had 6 bases not matched to a gene; V was cut back by 3 bases and J by 2 bases. This CDR3 is built from 15 residues. The CDR3 sequence: CASSYGQGLTYEQYF. DNA for the CDR3: TGTGCCAGCAGCTACGGACAGGGGCTAACCTACGAGCAGTACTTC.

Comment on this clone: This may be a read error, as it is one base from a much larger clone. V and J are TRBV3-1 (or the pseudogene TRBV3-2) and TRBJ2-7, with 11 bases identical to TRBD2. CDR3 length: 13 residues. J was trimmed by 6 bases and V by 4 bases; bases with no gene match: 2. The germline gives CDR1 LGHDT, CDR2 YNNKEL (reference sequence). This CDR3 reads CASSPGTSGEQYF. The DNA for the CDR3 is TGTGCCAGCAGCCCCGGGACTAGCGGCGAGCAGTACTTC.

In its sample, this clone was seen once. This chain connects TRBV11-2 to TRBJ1-6; unclear D gene. The CDR3 runs 14 residues. CDR1 SGHAT and CDR2 FQNNGV come from the germline V gene. V was trimmed by 7 bases and J by 2 bases, leaving 9 bases between them. The CDR3 is CASTAHPYNSPLHF. The DNA of the CDR3 is TGTGCCAGCACCGCACACCCCTATAATTCACCCCTCCACTTT.